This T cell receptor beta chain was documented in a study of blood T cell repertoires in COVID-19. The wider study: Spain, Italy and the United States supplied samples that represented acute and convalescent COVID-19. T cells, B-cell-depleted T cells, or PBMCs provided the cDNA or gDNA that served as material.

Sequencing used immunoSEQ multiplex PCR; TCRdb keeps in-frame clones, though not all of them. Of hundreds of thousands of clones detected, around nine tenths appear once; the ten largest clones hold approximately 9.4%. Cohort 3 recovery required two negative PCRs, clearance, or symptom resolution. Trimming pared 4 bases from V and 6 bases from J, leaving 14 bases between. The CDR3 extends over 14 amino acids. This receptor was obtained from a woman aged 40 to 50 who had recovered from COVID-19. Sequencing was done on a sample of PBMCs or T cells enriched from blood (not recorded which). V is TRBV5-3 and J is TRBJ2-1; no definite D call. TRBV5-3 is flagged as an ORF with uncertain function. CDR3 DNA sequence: TGTGCCAGAAGCATGCTCCCTAGTGGCAATGAGCAGTTCTTC. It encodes CARSMLPSGNEQFF.